The source of this TCR beta chain is a study of metastatic and nonmetastatic thyroid tumors. Study information: Repertoire data that came from the blood and tumor or nodule tissue of malignant and benign thyroid patients were compared.

V dropped 4 bases and J dropped 1 base, with 5 bases sitting between them. The CDR3 spans 14 residues. Looked up from germline, CDR1 is LGHDT and CDR2 is YNNKEL (reference sequence). Prior to thyroid surgery, none of the patients had received any treatment. Notes on this clone: Its cognate antigen is unknown.

Overall study results and limits: In both blood and tumor samples, TCR beta diversity was reported significantly higher for malignant than benign nodules.

Original methodology: The study's classifier, a distant-metastasis tool for papillary thyroid cancer, was built using CDR3 differences across clinicopathological groups. Via MiXCR, TCRdb re-called the PCR reads. The V and J calls, along with clone size, are taken from TCRdb and not from the paper's own processing. The sample has fewer than 20,000 clones, around 23% seen once. The sequenced material came from adjacent normal tissue. The chain is built from TRBV3-1 and TRBJ2-6; D remains unclear. This clonotype was obtained from a female donor with papillary thyroid cancer or a benign thyroid nodule (not recorded which). Some clones in this sample may be carry-over from other donors' samples. The DNA for the CDR3 is TGTGCCAGCAGCCCCACTTCTGGGGCCAACGTCCTGACTTTC. The encoded protein is CASSPTSGANVLTF.